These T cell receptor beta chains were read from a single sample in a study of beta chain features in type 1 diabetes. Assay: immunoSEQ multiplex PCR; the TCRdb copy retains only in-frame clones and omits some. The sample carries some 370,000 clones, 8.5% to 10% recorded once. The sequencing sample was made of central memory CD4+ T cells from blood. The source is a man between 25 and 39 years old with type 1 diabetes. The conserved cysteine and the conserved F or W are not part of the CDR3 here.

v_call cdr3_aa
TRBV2 ASSAGSGRSTDTQY
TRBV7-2 ASSLNSGANEQF
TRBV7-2 ASSLVAGLNTGELF
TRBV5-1 ASSLGGTDTQY
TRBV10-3 AVSESGGYGYT
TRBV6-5 ASSPMGQRNQPQH
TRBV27 ASSTYNGTSLYEQY
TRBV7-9 ASSLDYTGELF
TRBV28 ASSSGQGSYGYT
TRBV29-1 SVRGLAGAVSYNEQF
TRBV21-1 ASSASRDQTNQPQH
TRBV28 ASDRTGGRTDTQY
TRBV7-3 ASSFTRDMETQY
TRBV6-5 ASGTQNNQPQH
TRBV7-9 ASSLRLPDTYGYT
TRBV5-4 ASSLFTPGANVLT
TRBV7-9 ASSLQGGYEQY
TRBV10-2 ASSDVGAGYEQY
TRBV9 ASSYGTGSFYEQY
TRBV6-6 ASSSLQSYYEQY
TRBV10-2 ASSVQDGTYEQY
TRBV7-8 ASSSGASGNALSDTQY
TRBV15 ATSRDRPSRYNEQF
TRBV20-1 SLRGTWGYT
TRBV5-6 ASSLRKGNYGYT
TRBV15 ATSRDIATAGNTIY
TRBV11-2 ASTKGLAGGDEQY